The 19 T cell receptor beta chains below were found in one sample sequenced in a study of cytomegalovirus exposure and HLA in healthy donors. Sequencing was performed with immunoSEQ multiplex PCR; in TCRdb, only in-frame clones are kept and a portion is missing. Of fewer than 400,000 clones in the sample, 70% to 90% were seen once. Sequencing was carried out using PBMCs. The receptors here all came from a woman younger than 35 in good health and CMV-seronegative.

The CDR3 spells CASSQGTGTSGSPRETQYF. In DNA form, the CDR3 reads TGCGCCAGCAGCCAAGGTACCGGGACTAGCGGATCCCCGCGGGAGACCCAGTACTTC. The chain links TRBV4-1 to TRBJ2-5; TRBD2 aligns across 11 bases. The CDR3 is made up of 19 amino acids. CDR1 is MGHRA, CDR2 YSYEKL, per germline. With 1 base clipped from V and 5 bases from J, the junction kept 15 bases outside the gene matches.

The V call is TRBV15, the J call TRBJ2-7, with TRBD1 identical over 10 bases. The V segment lost 3 bases and the J segment 5 bases; nucleotides outside the gene matches: 10. The CDR3 loop spans 16 amino acids. Germline assignment: CDR1 LNHNV and CDR2 YYDKDF (reference sequence). The CDR3 nucleotides are TGTGCCACCAGCAGTGATCCGACAGGGGGCGGGAACGAGCAGTACTTC. Translated, it gives CATSSDPTGGGNEQYF.

The gene calls are TRBV7-9 and TRBJ2-3; 7 nucleotides align to TRBD2. The CDR3 length is 15 residues. Trimming at V came to 5 bases and at J to 5 bases, leaving 10 bases not matched to a gene. Germline V gene sequence: CDR1 SEHNR, CDR2 FQNEAQ (reference sequence). In DNA, the CDR3 is TGTGCCAGCAGCCCGAAGGGCGGGAGTGTAGATACGCAGTATTTT. Its translation: CASSPKGGSVDTQYF.

The CDR3 DNA follows: TGCGCCAGCAGTGAGACTAGCGGCACAGATACGCAGTATTTT. It specifies CASSETSGTDTQYF. The V and J genes are TRBV10-2 and TRBJ2-3, with TRBD2 matching over 7 bases. This CDR3 comprises 14 residues. Germline CDR1 is WSHSY and CDR2 is SAAADI. Trimming removed 2 bases from V and 1 base from J; junction bases left unmatched: 0.

V is TRBV7-9 and J is TRBJ1-4, with no clear D. Germline CDR1 SEHNR, CDR2 FQNEAQ (reference sequence). The CDR3 sequence is 15 residues long. V lost 3 bases to trimming and J lost 6 bases, with 14 bases between them. The CDR3, as DNA: TGTGCCAGCAGCTTTAATACTAACGAGGATGAAAAACTGTTTTTT. This sequence encodes CASSFNTNEDEKLFF.

The chain combines TRBV25-1 with TRBJ2-1, with 8 bases lining up with TRBD2. From germline, CDR1 is MGHDK and CDR2 SYGVNS. Trimming cost V 4 bases and J 5 bases; bases outside gene matches: 10. The CDR3 totals 16 residues. Written as DNA, the CDR3 is TGTGCCAGCAGTGGGCTCTACGGGAGGGCGGACAATGAGCAGTTCTTC. It translates to CASSGLYGRADNEQFF.

The CDR3 reads CASRVGRGNEQYF. The CDR3 DNA sequence: TGTGCCAGCAGGGTGGGCCGGGGGAACGAGCAGTACTTC. The chain uses TRBV28 and TRBJ2-7, with a weak D call TRBD2 (6 bases). CDR1 and CDR2 from the germline V gene are MDHEN and SYDVKM. V lost 6 bases to trimming and J lost 5 bases, with 14 bases between them. The CDR3 has 13 amino acids.

The chain carries TRBV5-1 and TRBJ2-7, with 9 positions matching TRBD1. CDR3 length equals 16 residues. V dropped 2 bases and J dropped 5; count of bases not matched to a gene: 11. The germline V gene has CDR1 SGHRS and CDR2 YFSETQ. In DNA form, the CDR3 reads TGCGCCAGCAGCTTAGCTACAGGGGGCGCTATGCACGAGCAGTACTTC. This translates into CASSLATGGAMHEQYF.

J is TRBJ1-5 and V is TRBV28; maybe TRBD1 (6 bases). The V gene's germline CDR1 is MDHEN and CDR2 SYDVKM. The CDR3 loop spans 14 amino acids. Trimming removed 6 bases from V and 7 bases from J, with 16 bases in between. This chain's CDR3 is CASRPNRVGQPQHF. The CDR3 region has the DNA TGTGCCAGCAGGCCCAACAGGGTGGGGCAGCCCCAGCATTTT.

The chain has TRBV9 and TRBJ2-1, with D hard to call. This CDR3 contains 15 residues. V gave up 3 bases and J gave up 6 bases, with 16 bases separating them. CDR1 and CDR2 from the germline V gene are SGDLS and YYNGEE. For the CDR3, the DNA is TGTGCCAGCAGCGCTGACGGTCAGGCGAGCAATGAGCAGTTCTTC. This gives the protein CASSADGQASNEQFF.

The chain joins TRBV29-1 to TRBJ2-3; D gene unclear. Between the trimmed V and J ends, which lost 2 bases and 0 bases, there was a span of 6 bases. The CDR3 length is 13 residues. Germline CDR1 SQVTM, CDR2 ANQGSEA. The CDR3 sequence: CSVERVSTDTQYF. The CDR3, as DNA: TGCAGCGTTGAAAGAGTAAGCACAGATACGCAGTATTTT.

J is TRBJ2-3 and V is TRBV28; D gene unclear. Germline V gene sequence: CDR1 MDHEN, CDR2 SYDVKM. The CDR3 loop spans 15 amino acids. V dropped 2 bases and J dropped 0 bases, with 9 bases sitting between them. The CDR3 loop is CASSLIPESTDTQYF. CDR3 in DNA: TGTGCCAGCAGTTTAATCCCGGAGAGCACAGATACGCAGTATTTT.

The chain employs TRBV5-1 and TRBJ2-7; D might be TRBD2 (6 bases). Germline CDR1 reads SGHRS; CDR2 reads YFSETQ. The CDR3 is 16 residues long. Trimming took off 0 bases at V and 7 bases at J, with 20 bases between the two ends. The CDR3: CASSLGLAPTAGEQYF. CDR3 bases: TGCGCCAGCAGCTTGGGGCTAGCACCCACCGCGGGAGAGCAGTACTTC.

This rearrangement joins TRBV27 to TRBJ1-1, with 7 nucleotides matching TRBD1. Germline CDR1 reads MNHEY; CDR2 reads SMNVEV (reference sequence). There are 14 residues in the CDR3. With 5 bases clipped from V and 3 bases from J, the junction kept 6 bases outside the gene matches. CDR3 nucleotides: TGTGCCAGCAGTACAGGGGCTGGGGACACTGAAGCTTTCTTT. As protein: CASSTGAGDTEAFF.

The V call is TRBV28, the J call TRBJ2-7, with TRBD2 matching over 11 bases. CDR1 and CDR2 (germline): MDHEN, SYDVKM. Trimming removed 10 bases from V and 2 bases from J; junction bases left unmatched: 4. The CDR3 is 13 amino acids. CDR3 loop: CATRLAGPYEQYF. In DNA, the CDR3 is TGTGCCACCCGACTAGCGGGGCCCTACGAGCAGTACTTC.

V and J are TRBV2 and TRBJ2-1, with a weak D call TRBD2 (5 bases). The length of the CDR3 is 13 residues. V lost 8 bases and J 0 bases, leaving 8 bases between the germline ends. Germline V lookup: CDR1 SNHLY, CDR2 FYNNEI. The CDR3 DNA sequence: TGTGCCAGCCGGGGTAGCTCCTACAATGAGCAGTTCTTC. Protein: CASRGSSYNEQFF.

This rearrangement joins TRBV5-4 to TRBJ1-2; 8 positions match TRBD1. V was clipped by 4 bases and J by 5 bases; unmatched bases: 4. The V gene's germline CDR1 is SGHNT and CDR2 YYREEE (reference sequence). This CDR3 spans 13 amino acids. The CDR3 reads CASSGGQVYGYTF. CDR3 bases: TGTGCCAGCAGCGGGGGACAGGTATATGGCTACACCTTC.

This clone appeared a single time. The J gene is TRBJ1-3, the V gene TRBV6-1, with D maybe TRBD1 (6 bases). Germline V gene data show CDR1 as MNHNS and CDR2 as SASEGT. V lost 3 bases and J 3 bases, leaving 12 bases between the germline ends. The CDR3 is 15 amino acids. The CDR3: CASSDPDRSGNTIYF. For the CDR3, the DNA is TGTGCCAGCAGTGACCCCGACAGGAGTGGAAACACCATATATTTT.

The V and J genes are TRBV25-1 and TRBJ1-2; D might be TRBD1 (6 bases). Germline values: CDR1 MGHDK, CDR2 SYGVNS. CDR3 length: 13 residues. Trimming took off 2 bases at V and 7 bases at J, with 11 bases between the two ends. CDR3 DNA sequence: TGTGCCAGCAGTGAACAGGGGCTCGGTGGCTACACCTTC. Its protein is CASSEQGLGGYTF.